This is a list of T cell receptor beta chains from one sample in a study of STAT5B mutations in CD4+ large granular lymphocyte leukemia. Here immunoSEQ multiplex PCR was the method, and the copy in TCRdb shows in-frame clones only, minus some. The sample includes some 21,000 clones, 65% to 80% of them seen just once. The sample taken for sequencing was CD4+ T cells from blood buffy coats. All receptors derive from a human donor in good health. Each CDR3 is given with its conserved first and last residue. The order of the fields is clone size, V gene, J gene, D gene, CDR3 DNA, CDR3 protein. A D gene is named only where the DNA matches it firmly. Expanded clones are given a class, and other clones once, few, many or no size at all.

NA	TRBV12-5	TRBJ2-3	NA	TGTGCTAGTGGTTCGGCAGATACGCAGTATTTT	CASGSADTQYF
NA	TRBV6-1	TRBJ2-7	TRBD2	TGTGCCAGCAAACGAGAAAGCGGGAAATCCTACGAGCAGTACTTC	CASKRESGKSYEQYF
NA	TRBV19	TRBJ2-6	NA	TGTGCCAGTAGTAGACCGGGACTCAACTCTGGGGCCAACGTCCTGACTTTC	CASSRPGLNSGANVLTF
NA	TRBV7-2	TRBJ2-1	TRBD1	TGTGCCAGCAGCCAGGACAGGGGGCTGTACAATGAGCAGTTCTTC	CASSQDRGLYNEQFF
NA	TRBV7-6	TRBJ1-2	NA	TGTGCCAGCAGCCCCCATCCTTCGACAGGTGGACCACTTAACTATGGCTACACCTTC	CASSPHPSTGGPLNYGYTF
NA	TRBV4-3	TRBJ2-3	TRBD2	TGCGCCAGCAGCCAAGATTGGGAAGGACTAGCGCCATTAGATACGCAGTATTTT	CASSQDWEGLAPLDTQYF
few	TRBV19	TRBJ2-5	NA	TGTGCCAGTAGTACTGGACAGACTAGCCAAGAGACCCAGTACTTC	CASSTGQTSQETQYF
NA	TRBV10-3	TRBJ2-3	TRBD2	TGTGCCATCAGGCGGGTAGCGGGAGTTATAACAGATACGCAGTATTTT	CAIRRVAGVITDTQYF
NA	TRBV6-4	TRBJ2-1	TRBD1	TGTGCCAGCAGCGCCAGTACCGGGACAGGGAATGAGCAGTTCTTC	CASSASTGTGNEQFF
NA	TRBV7-2	TRBJ2-3	NA	TGTGCCAGCGGCGACCACGGCTCGGTTCGGACGCAGTATTTT	CASGDHGSVRTQYF
NA	TRBV19	TRBJ1-3	NA	TGTGCCAGTTCCCCTTTCTCTGGAAACACCATATATTTT	CASSPFSGNTIYF
NA	TRBV9	TRBJ2-7	TRBD1	TGTGCCAGCAGCGGACAGGGCGGCGAGCAGTACTTC	CASSGQGGEQYF
once	TRBV5-1	TRBJ2-3	NA	TGCGCCAGCAGCTTGGTGACGGGAGATACGCAGTATTTT	CASSLVTGDTQYF
NA	TRBV2	TRBJ2-7	NA	TGTGCCAGCAGTGAAGACCGATACGAGCAGTACTTC	CASSEDRYEQYF
NA	TRBV11-2	TRBJ2-7	NA	TGTGCCAGCACCTTATCGGGGATCAGAGAGCAGTACTTC	CASTLSGIREQYF
NA	TRBV18	TRBJ2-5	NA	TGTGCCAGCTCACCTCTGAGCACCGGGACCTGGGAGGAGACCCAGTACTTC	CASSPLSTGTWEETQYF
once	TRBV27	TRBJ2-1	TRBD2	TGTGCCAGCAGACCGCCGGGACTAGAGAACCACAATGAGCAGTTCTTC	CASRPPGLENHNEQFF